This TCR beta chain came from a study of cytomegalovirus exposure and HLA in healthy donors. This CDR3 has 13 amino acids. V was shortened by 4 bases and J by 2 bases, with 8 bases between the two germline ends. The germline gives CDR1 SGHTA, CDR2 FQGTGA. Concerning this clone: Antigen specificity is unknown.

Some clones are missing from TCRdb's copy, which holds only in-frame ones; the method was immunoSEQ multiplex PCR. The data contain over 150,000 clones, 86% of them singletons. The study, taken as a whole, reports: Most TCR sequences were seen very rarely across donors, but some public TCRs occurred in many. Cytomegalovirus-associated status was assigned to 150 or so TCR beta chains. Subsequent analysis revealed that first-cohort TCR clusters tended to co-occur in the 120 or so validation repertoires. Confirmation was obtained in vitro that three CMV-associated chains are specific for CMV antigens.

Sequencing used PBMCs. The receptor comes from a woman in her twenties or thirties in good health and CMV-seronegative. The V and J genes are TRBV7-3 and TRBJ1-1, with no clear D. The CDR3 nucleotides are TGTGCCAGCAGCTACGGCGCCAACACTGAAGCTTTCTTT. It translates to CASSYGANTEAFF.